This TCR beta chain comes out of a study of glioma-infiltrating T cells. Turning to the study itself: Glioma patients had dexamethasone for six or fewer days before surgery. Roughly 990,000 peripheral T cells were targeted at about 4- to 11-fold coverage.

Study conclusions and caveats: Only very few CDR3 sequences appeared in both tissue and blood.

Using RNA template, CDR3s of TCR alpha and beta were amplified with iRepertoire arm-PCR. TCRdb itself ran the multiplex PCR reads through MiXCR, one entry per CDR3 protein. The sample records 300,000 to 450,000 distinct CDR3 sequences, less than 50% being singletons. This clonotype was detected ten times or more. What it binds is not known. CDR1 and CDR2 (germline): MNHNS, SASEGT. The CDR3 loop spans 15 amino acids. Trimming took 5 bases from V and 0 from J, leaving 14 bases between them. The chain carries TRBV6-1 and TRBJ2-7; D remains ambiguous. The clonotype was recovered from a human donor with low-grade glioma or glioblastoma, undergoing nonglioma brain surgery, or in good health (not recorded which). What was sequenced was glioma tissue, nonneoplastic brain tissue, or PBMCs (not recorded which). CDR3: CASSPPDGDSYEQYF. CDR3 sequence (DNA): TGTGCCAGCAGTCCACCGGACGGAGACTCCTACGAGCAGTACTTC.